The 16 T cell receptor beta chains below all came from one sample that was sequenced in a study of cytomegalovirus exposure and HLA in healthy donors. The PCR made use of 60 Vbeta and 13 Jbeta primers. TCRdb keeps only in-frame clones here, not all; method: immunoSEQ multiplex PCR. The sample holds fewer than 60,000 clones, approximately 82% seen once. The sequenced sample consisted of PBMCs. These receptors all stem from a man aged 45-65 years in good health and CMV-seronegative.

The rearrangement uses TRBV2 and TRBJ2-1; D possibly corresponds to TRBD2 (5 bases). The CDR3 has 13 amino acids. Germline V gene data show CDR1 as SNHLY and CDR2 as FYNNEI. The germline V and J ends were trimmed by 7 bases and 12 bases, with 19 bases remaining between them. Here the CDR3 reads CASTSDGKTRQFF. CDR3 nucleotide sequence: TGTGCCAGCACCTCGGACGGGAAGACGAGGCAGTTCTTC.

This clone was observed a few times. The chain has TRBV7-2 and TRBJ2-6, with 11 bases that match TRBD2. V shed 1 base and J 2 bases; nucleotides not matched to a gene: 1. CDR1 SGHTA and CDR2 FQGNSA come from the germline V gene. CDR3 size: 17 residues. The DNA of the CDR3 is TGTGCCAGCAGCTTAGTAGCGGGGGGGCCTGGGGCCAACGTCCTGACTTTC. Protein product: CASSLVAGGPGANVLTF.

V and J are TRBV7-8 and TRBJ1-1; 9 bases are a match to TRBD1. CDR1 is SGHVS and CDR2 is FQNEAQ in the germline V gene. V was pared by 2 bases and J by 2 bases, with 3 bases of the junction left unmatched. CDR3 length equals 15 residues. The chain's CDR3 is CASSLRGQGNTEAFF. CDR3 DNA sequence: TGTGCCAGCAGCTTAAGGGGACAGGGAAACACTGAAGCTTTCTTT. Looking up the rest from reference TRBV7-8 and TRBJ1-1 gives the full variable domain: GAGVSQSPRYKVAKRGQDVALRCDPISGHVSLFWYQQALGQGPEFLTYFQNEAQLDKSGLPSDRFFAERPEGSVSTLKIQRTQQEDSAVYLCASSLRGQGNTEAFFGQGTRLTVV.

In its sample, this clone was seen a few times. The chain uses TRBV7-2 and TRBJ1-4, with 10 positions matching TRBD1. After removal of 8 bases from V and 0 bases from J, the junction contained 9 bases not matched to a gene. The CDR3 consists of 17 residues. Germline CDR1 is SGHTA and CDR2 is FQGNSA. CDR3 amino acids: CASAGDRGLATNEKLFF. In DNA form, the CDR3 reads TGTGCCAGCGCTGGGGACAGGGGCCTAGCAACTAATGAAAAACTGTTTTTT. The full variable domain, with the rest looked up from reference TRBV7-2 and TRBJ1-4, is GAGVSQSPSNKVTEKGKDVELRCDPISGHTALYWYRQSLGQGLEFLIYFQGNSAPDKSGLPSDRFSAERTGGSVSTLTIQRTQQEDSAVYLCASAGDRGLATNEKLFFGSGTQLSVL.

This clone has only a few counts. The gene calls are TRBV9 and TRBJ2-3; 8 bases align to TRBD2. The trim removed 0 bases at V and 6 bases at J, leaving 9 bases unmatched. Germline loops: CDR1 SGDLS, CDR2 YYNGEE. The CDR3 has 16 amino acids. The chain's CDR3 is CASSVEPGLGGDTQYF. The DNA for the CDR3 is TGTGCCAGCAGCGTAGAGCCGGGACTAGGGGGGGATACGCAGTATTTT.

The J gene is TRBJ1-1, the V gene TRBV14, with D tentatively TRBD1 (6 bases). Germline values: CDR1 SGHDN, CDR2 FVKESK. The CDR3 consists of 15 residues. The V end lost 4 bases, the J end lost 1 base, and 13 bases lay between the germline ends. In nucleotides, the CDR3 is TGTGCCAGCAGCCGCACACAGGGTTGGAACACTGAAGCTTTCTTT. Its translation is CASSRTQGWNTEAFF.

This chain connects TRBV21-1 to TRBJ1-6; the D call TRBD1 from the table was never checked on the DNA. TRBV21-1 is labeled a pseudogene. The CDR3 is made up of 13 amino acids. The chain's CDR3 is CASSRVGQSPLHF. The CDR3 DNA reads TGTGCCAGCAGCAGGGTCGGACAGTCACCCCTCCACTTT.

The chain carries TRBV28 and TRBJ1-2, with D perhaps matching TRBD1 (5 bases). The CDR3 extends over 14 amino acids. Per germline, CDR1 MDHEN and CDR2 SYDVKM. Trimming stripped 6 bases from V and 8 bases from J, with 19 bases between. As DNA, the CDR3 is TGTGCCAGCAGCCTACCGACAGTTATCCGCGGCTACACCTTC. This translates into CASSLPTVIRGYTF.

The DNA for the CDR3 is TGTGCCAGCTCACCGTTGGACAGGGGGCCTGGAAACACCATATATTTT. This translates into CASSPLDRGPGNTIYF. The genes are TRBV18 and TRBJ1-3; 11 bases map to TRBD1. J gave up 2 bases and V 3 bases, and 3 bases lay outside the gene matches. Germline CDR1 is KGHSH and CDR2 is LQKENI. This CDR3 is built from 16 residues.

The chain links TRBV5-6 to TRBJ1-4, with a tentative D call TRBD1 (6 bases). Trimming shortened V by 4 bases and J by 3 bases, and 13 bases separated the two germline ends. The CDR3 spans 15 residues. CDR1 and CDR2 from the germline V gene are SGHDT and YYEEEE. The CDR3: CASSPTGSANEKLFF. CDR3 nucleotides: TGTGCCAGCAGCCCTACAGGGTCGGCTAATGAAAAACTGTTTTTT.

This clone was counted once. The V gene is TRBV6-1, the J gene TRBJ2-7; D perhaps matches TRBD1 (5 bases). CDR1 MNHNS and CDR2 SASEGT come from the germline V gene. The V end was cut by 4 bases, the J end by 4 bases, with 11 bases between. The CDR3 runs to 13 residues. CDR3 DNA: TGTGCCAGCAGTGTAGGCAGGGTGTACGAGCAGTACTTC. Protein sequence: CASSVGRVYEQYF.

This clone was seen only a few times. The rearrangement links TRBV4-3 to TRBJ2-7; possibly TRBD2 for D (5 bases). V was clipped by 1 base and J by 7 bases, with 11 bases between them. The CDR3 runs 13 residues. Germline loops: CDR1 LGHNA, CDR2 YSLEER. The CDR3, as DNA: TGCGCCAGCAGCCAAGCCCCAGAGGGTGAGCAGTACTTC. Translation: CASSQAPEGEQYF.

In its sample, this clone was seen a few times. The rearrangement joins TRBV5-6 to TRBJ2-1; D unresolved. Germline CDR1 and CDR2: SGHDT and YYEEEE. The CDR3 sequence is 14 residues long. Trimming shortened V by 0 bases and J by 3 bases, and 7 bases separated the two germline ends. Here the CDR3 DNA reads TGTGCCAGCAGCTTGGGTACAGTCTACAATGAGCAGTTCTTC. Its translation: CASSLGTVYNEQFF.

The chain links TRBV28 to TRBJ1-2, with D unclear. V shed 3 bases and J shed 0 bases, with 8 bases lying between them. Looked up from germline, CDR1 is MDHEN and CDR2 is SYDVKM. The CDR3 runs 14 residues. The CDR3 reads CASSFWRTNYGYTF. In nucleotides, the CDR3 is TGTGCCAGCAGTTTCTGGAGAACTAACTATGGCTACACCTTC.

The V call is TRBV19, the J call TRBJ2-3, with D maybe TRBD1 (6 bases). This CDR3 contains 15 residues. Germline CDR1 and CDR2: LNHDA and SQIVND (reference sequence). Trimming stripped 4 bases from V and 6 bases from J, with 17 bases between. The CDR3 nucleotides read TGTGCCAGTAGTAAAGGGAGACAGGAGCGGGATACGCAGTATTTT. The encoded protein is CASSKGRQERDTQYF.

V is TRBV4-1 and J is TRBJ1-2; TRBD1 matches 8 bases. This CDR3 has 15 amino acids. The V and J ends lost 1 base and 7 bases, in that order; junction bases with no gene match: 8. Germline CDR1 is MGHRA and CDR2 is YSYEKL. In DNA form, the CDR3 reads TGCGCCAGCAGCCAAGGGTCGCAGGGGGCTTTTGGCTACACCTTC. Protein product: CASSQGSQGAFGYTF.